The source of this T cell receptor (beta chain) is a study of T cells after posttransplantation cyclophosphamide (dated by TCRdb to about 2016). A note on the overall study: Using TRB sequencing, the study followed how the T cell repertoire reconstituted after myeloablative bone marrow transplantation in which posttransplantation cyclophosphamide served as GVHD prophylaxis. Up to roughly 3 additional blood samples from 2 to 5.2 years after transplant were also TRB-sequenced in 3 patients, as was pretransplant blood from 4 patients. Public TRB sequences were checked against a database of over 3,000 sequences associated with responses to pathogens, tumor antigens, self-antigens and alloantigens. TRA and TRB clonality were tightly correlated in several samples, so subsequent TCR analyses focused on TRB only. Samples from about 37 PTCy-treated patients and fewer than 20 related bone marrow donors of those patients were subjected to antigen receptor sequencing. Blood from all 30 or so PTCy patients with 1-year posttransplant specimens was subjected to TRB sequencing. On the study overall, not on this receptor specifically: The TRB repertoires of T cells infiltrating skin or the GI tract showed only limited overlap with the TRB repertoires found in blood. Donor-recipient similarity was low at 1-2 months but increased during the first year, and donor CD8+ memory clones often dominated later blood repertoires. Across the roughly 40 patients, TRB clonality was highly associated with recipient CMV seropositivity and CMV reactivation, and diversity with PTCy was similar to that in the CNI/methotrexate controls.

Of note for this clone: The antigen it binds to is not known. No base-level quality is on record; no much larger clone is a single base apart.

TRB sequencing used genomic DNA with the immunoSEQ assay at survey resolution or the hsTCRB kit. From the authors' description of their analysis: The immunoSEQ software handled the initial read processing, while the LymphoSeq R package was used for the repertoire analyses. For each TRB dataset, clonality was calculated as 1 minus normalized Shannon entropy, and the Gini coefficient was computed as well. Phenotypes of unsorted samples were inferred by mapping TRB sequences from sorted subsets of the recipient or donor onto unsorted samples of the same recipient. What TCRdb holds here is the immuneACCESS table cut down to in-frame rearrangements. Part of the clones is not present; checked against another copy, under half of the missing clones reflect an unresolved V gene, and the others are unexplained. The DNA gave D and trimming, while V, J and clone size come from that table. In all, the sample holds over 10,000 clones, and 81% of those were seen once. The leading ten clones occupy more than 3% of the sample.

The control cohort consisted of 11 patients who had myeloablative marrow transplants with methotrexate plus a calcineurin inhibitor and who were sampled 1 year after transplant. Peripheral blood and bone marrow mononuclear cells were isolated by Ficoll-Hypaque density centrifugation and were cryopreserved. For CDR1 and CDR2, the germline V gene (reference sequence) lists LNHDA and SQIVND. The germline V end is reduced by 2 bases and the J end by 5 bases; junction bases left unmatched: 10. The CDR3 covers 16 residues, taking in both the cysteine and the phenylalanine. Of all the DNA, just the CDR3 is kept, 48 bases in frame from base 1.

The sequence joins TRBV19 to TRBJ1-1, with 8 bases aligning to TRBD1. This clonotype was obtained from a young adult male patient who received an allogeneic stem cell transplant from an unrelated donor, was CMV-positive, and had acute GVHD only. After a transplant, some T cells may have been passed on by the graft donor. The input for sequencing was PBMCs, taken 350 to 400 days after allogeneic stem cell transplant with calcineurin inhibitor and methotrexate. The CDR3 reads as follows: CASSIQGVRGRTEAFF. The nucleotide sequence is TGTGCCAGTAGTATACAAGGCGTCAGGGGGCGAACTGAAGCTTTCTTT.